The 8 T cell receptor beta chains below all came from one sample that was sequenced in a study of T cells in Graves' hyperthyroidism and ophthalmopathy. What was amplified from RNA transcripts were TCR beta CDR3 regions. RT-PCR in the first round (using the HTBI primer set) targeted the TCR CDR3. A single record per CDR3 protein comes from TCRdb applying MiXCR to the multiplex PCR reads. The profile shows hundreds of thousands of distinct CDR3 sequences, 35% of them singletons. The sample was blood. These TCRs come from a woman in her 40s with Graves' hyperthyroidism.

This clonotype was seen repeatedly, ten times or more. V usage is TRBV7-2 and J usage is TRBJ1-6; possibly TRBD1 for D (5 bases). Germline values: CDR1 SGHTA, CDR2 FQGNSA. CDR3 length: 15 residues. The V end was cut by 1 base, the J end by 6 bases, with 10 bases between. CDR3 sequence (DNA): TGTGCCAGCAGCTTAGTCGGTAGGGGTAATTCACCCCTCCACTTT. The encoded protein is CASSLVGRGNSPLHF.

The CDR3 DNA is TGCGCCAGCAGCTTGTCCCCAGGGACAGCTGAAGCTTTCTTT. It yields the protein CASSLSPGTAEAFF. The V call is TRBV5-1, the J call TRBJ1-1; 7 nucleotides align to TRBD1. V dropped 1 base and J dropped 6; count of bases not matched to a gene: 6. The CDR3 is 14 amino acids. The germline gives CDR1 SGHRS, CDR2 YFSETQ.

This clonotype was found many times. The chain couples TRBV20-1 to TRBJ2-5; D is unclear. Germline CDR1 DFQATT, CDR2 SNEGSKA (reference sequence). V was cut by 4 bases and J by 5 bases, with 8 bases left in between. The CDR3 spans 11 residues. The CDR3: CSATSDETQYF. The CDR3 DNA reads TGCAGTGCTACTTCCGACGAGACCCAGTACTTC.

About this clonotype itself: An end of the junction differs from the germline gene, which may be a read error. The rearrangement joins TRBV6-1 to TRBJ2-7; the D is unclear. The CDR3 has 13 amino acids. Looked up from germline, CDR1 is MNHNS and CDR2 is SASEGT. CDR3 DNA: TGTGCCAGCGGGTTGTTCGGAACCTACGACCAGTACTTC. This sequence encodes CASGLFGTYDQYF.

Points on this clonotype: A junction boundary mismatches the germline segment, possibly from a read error. J is TRBJ1-6 and V is TRBV7-2, with 7 nucleotides matching TRBD1. Germline CDR1 reads SGHTA; CDR2 reads FQGNSA. There are 16 residues in the CDR3. CDR3 sequence reads: CASSLGYGTVNSPLHF. The CDR3 coding sequence is TGCGCCAGCAGCCTCGGATACGGGACAGTTAATTCACCCCTCCACTTT.

As for this clonotype: A much larger clone lies one base from this, so it may be a read error. The rearrangement links TRBV29-1 to TRBJ2-7, with TRBD2 matching 8 bases. In germline, CDR1 is SQVTM, CDR2 ANQGSEA. The CDR3 has 13 amino acids. The CDR3 sequence is CSVDREGLREQHF. The CDR3, as DNA: TGCAGCGTTGACCGGGAGGGCCTTCGCGAGCAGCACTTC.

A few counts support this clonotype. The rearrangement uses TRBV6-5 and TRBJ1-6; 8 nucleotides line up with TRBD1. Germline CDR1 reads MNHEY; CDR2 reads SVGAGI. With V trimmed by 6 bases and J by 8 bases, 6 bases remained unmatched. This CDR3 spans 14 amino acids. CDR3 loop: CASRRQGADSPLHF. In DNA form, the CDR3 reads TGTGCCAGCAGGCGTCAGGGGGCGGATTCACCCCTCCACTTT.

V usage is TRBV12-3 or TRBV12-4 and J usage is TRBJ1-5; no clear D. CDR3 size: 16 residues. V lost 5 bases to trimming and J lost 8 bases, with 22 bases between them. The CDR3 nucleotides read TGTGCCAGCAGTCATGGCAGCCCCACGGGTGTGGAGCCCCAGCATTTT. Translated: CASSHGSPTGVEPQHF.